This T cell receptor (beta chain) was profiled in a study of blood T cell repertoires in COVID-19. The data were produced by immunoSEQ multiplex PCR, yet TCRdb's version contains in-frame clones alone and is incomplete. The table shows 66,000 or so clones, with roughly 77% occurring only once. Material: peripheral blood. The clonotype comes from a human donor in a cohort sampled during active COVID-19.

The CDR3 sequence: CASSWEGVGETQYF. CDR3 DNA: TGTGCCAGCAGCTGGGAGGGAGTAGGTGAGACCCAGTACTTC. This chain links TRBV28 with TRBJ2-5; 7 bases agree with TRBD2. This CDR3 is built from 14 residues. V was clipped by 6 bases and J by 5 bases; unmatched bases: 9. Germline V lookup: CDR1 MDHEN, CDR2 SYDVKM. The full variable domain, its missing parts supplied by reference TRBV28 and TRBJ2-5, is DVKVTQSSRYLVKRTGEKVFLECVQDMDHENMFWYRQDPGLGLRLIYFSYDVKMKEKGDIPEGYSVSREKKERFSLILESASTNQTSMYLCASSWEGVGETQYFGPGTRLLVL.